This T cell receptor beta chain was recovered during a study of blood T cell repertoires in COVID-19. Overall study: Some COVID-19 samples were acute and others convalescent; all came from the United States, Italy and Spain. In each case, the material was cDNA or gDNA derived from T cells, B-cell-depleted T cells, or PBMCs.

In the source study's methods: Reference gene primer amplification in the assay estimated nucleated cell counts. Only in-frame clones appear in the TCRdb table, and some are missing; sequencing was by immunoSEQ multiplex PCR. The DNA was the basis for D and trimming; V, J and clone size are from that table. The table includes about 88,000 clones, about 88% detected once. Per germline, CDR1 LNHDA and CDR2 SQIVND (reference sequence). CDR3 size: 17 residues. The V segment lost 5 bases and the J segment 5 bases; nucleotides outside the gene matches: 13. Sequencing was performed on peripheral blood. This chain links TRBV19 with TRBJ2-2; TRBD1 agrees at 8 bases. The sequence derives from a woman of 80 years or more with acute or convalescent COVID-19. CDR3 residues: CASSPRPGGAGTGELFF. For the CDR3, the DNA is TGTGCCAGTAGTCCCCGGCCAGGGGGCGCGGGGACCGGGGAGCTGTTTTTT. Supplemented by reference TRBV19 and TRBJ2-2, the full variable domain reads DGGITQSPKYLFRKEGQNVTLSCEQNLNHDAMYWYRQDPGQGLRLIYYSQIVNDFQKGDIAEGYSVSREKKESFPLTVTSAQKNPTAFYLCASSPRPGGAGTGELFFGEGSRLTVL.